This entry features one T cell receptor beta chain sequence. The sample belongs to a study of identical twins. The CDR3 loop spans 15 amino acids. Germline V CDR1 and CDR2: KGHSH, LQKENI. V was clipped by 3 bases and J by 0 bases, with 11 bases between them. Each CDR3 protein is one row after TCRdb ran MiXCR on the 5' RACE reads. Counted here are 1.5 million to 2 million distinct CDR3 sequences, about 30% occurring once; the ten biggest clones make up 0.25% to 0.3%. The chain recombines TRBV18 with TRBJ1-2; D is possibly TRBD1 (5 bases). The TCR originated in a newborn girl in good health. Sequencing was performed on cord blood. The CDR3 region is CASSPLDSPNYGYTF. The CDR3 DNA reads as TGTGCCAGCTCACCCCTCGACAGTCCTAACTATGGCTACACCTTC.